This T cell receptor (beta chain) is drawn from a study of molecular identifiers for immune sequencing clone quantification. Study results and caveats: Clones of above 20 RNA copies carried over 98% of effector molecules; in naive cells they carried under 1%. Researchers reportedly could pick up spiked Jurkat TCR RNA from one cell mixed into approximately 910,000 naive cells.

In this sample, this clonotype turned up a few times. The antigen remains unidentified. This CDR3 contains 13 residues. Trimming took 0 bases from V and 6 from J; bases not matched to a gene: 0. Germline V lookup: CDR1 SGDLS, CDR2 YYNGEE. Using a CD8+CD4-CCR7+CD45RA+ phenotype, naive CD8 T cells were sorted. Library preparation followed earlier protocols using designated TCR primers. Via MiXCR, TCRdb re-called the PCR reads, giving one row per CDR3 protein. The sample holds around 320,000 distinct CDR3 sequences, 24% seen once. V usage is TRBV9 and J usage is TRBJ2-1, with 7 bases matching TRBD2. The clonotype was recovered from a human donor in good health. Some libraries in this study had Jurkat cell RNA spiked in. Source material: naive CD8+ T cells from blood, with Jurkat cell RNA spiked in. The subset here: FACS-sorted CD8+CD4-CCR7+CD45RA+ naive T cells. The DNA for the CDR3 is TGTGCCAGCAGCGTAGCGGGAGGCAATGAGCAGTTCTTC. Protein sequence: CASSVAGGNEQFF.